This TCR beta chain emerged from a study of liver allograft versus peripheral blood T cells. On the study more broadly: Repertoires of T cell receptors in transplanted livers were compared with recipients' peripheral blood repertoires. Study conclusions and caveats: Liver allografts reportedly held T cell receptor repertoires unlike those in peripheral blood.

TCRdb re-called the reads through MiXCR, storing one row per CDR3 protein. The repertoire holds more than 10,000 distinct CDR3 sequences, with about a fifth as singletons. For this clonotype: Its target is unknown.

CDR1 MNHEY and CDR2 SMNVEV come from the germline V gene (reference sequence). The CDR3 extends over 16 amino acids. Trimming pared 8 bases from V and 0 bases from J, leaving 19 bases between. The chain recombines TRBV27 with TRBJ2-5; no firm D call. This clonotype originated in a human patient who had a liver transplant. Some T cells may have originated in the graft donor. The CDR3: CASPKGFRYYQETQYF. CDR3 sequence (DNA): TGTGCCAGCCCGAAAGGATTTAGGTATTACCAAGAGACCCAGTACTTC.